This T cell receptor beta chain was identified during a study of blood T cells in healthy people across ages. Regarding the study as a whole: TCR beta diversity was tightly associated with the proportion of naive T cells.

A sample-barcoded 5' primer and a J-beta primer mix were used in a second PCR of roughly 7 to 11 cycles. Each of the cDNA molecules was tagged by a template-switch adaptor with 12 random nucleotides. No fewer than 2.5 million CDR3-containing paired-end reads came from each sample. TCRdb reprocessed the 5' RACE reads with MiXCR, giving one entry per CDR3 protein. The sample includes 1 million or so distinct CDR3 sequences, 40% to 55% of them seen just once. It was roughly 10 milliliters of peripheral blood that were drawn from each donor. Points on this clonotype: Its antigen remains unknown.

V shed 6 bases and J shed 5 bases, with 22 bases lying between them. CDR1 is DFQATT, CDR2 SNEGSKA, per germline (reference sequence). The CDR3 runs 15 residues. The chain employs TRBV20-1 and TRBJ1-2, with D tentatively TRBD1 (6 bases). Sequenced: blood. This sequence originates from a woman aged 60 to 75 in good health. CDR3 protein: CSAYSAGVNLYGYTF. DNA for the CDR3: TGCAGTGCCTATAGTGCAGGGGTAAACCTGTATGGCTACACCTTC.